This T cell receptor (beta chain) originates from a study of blood T cell repertoires in COVID-19. Turning to the study itself: PBMCs, B-cell-depleted T cells, or T cells provided the cDNA or gDNA that made up the material.

Across about two dozen US areas, participants ranged in age from 18 to 89 years. The assay was immunoSEQ multiplex PCR, and TCRdb's table has in-frame clones only and misses some. The sample consists of about 200,000 clones, about 90% of them appearing once. The source is a woman aged 25 to 39 who had recovered from COVID-19. The sequenced material came from PBMCs or T cells enriched from blood (not recorded which).

The CDR3 nucleotides are TGCGCCAGCAGCTTCGGGCAGGGCCTTGAAGCTTTCTTT. It encodes CASSFGQGLEAFF. The chain couples TRBV5-1 to TRBJ1-1; weak D call: TRBD1 (5 bases). Trimming took off 2 bases at V and 7 bases at J, with 12 bases between the two ends. CDR1 and CDR2 from the germline V gene are SGHRS and YFSETQ. This CDR3 is 13 amino acids long.